This TCR beta chain appears in the sequencing data of a study of blood T cell repertoires in COVID-19. Across the study: The samples span acute and convalescent COVID-19 from the United States, Italy and Spain. T cells, B-cell-depleted T cells, or PBMCs supplied cDNA or gDNA.

The CDR3 runs to 17 residues. Authors' data handling: Scientists estimated how many nucleated cells there were by amplifying reference gene primers. The method was immunoSEQ multiplex PCR; TCRdb's version includes in-frame clones alone and lacks a portion of them. V, J and clone size reflect that table, while D and trimming were determined from the DNA. The sample lists roughly 140,000 clones, around 90% occurring once. The specimen sequenced was peripheral blood. The chain couples TRBV21-1 to TRBJ2-2; the table names TRBD2, a call not compared with the DNA. TRBV21-1 is termed a pseudogene. The receptor was derived from a woman in her sixties or seventies with active or convalescent COVID-19. The CDR3 here is CASSKRIAGGRTGELFF. The CDR3 region has the DNA TGTGCCAGCAGCAAGAGGATTGCGGGGGGGCGAACCGGGGAGCTGTTTTTT.